This is a list of T cell receptor beta chains from one sample in a study of shared clonotypes between healthy human individuals. Sequenced by immunoSEQ multiplex PCR; TCRdb stores in-frame clones only, minus some. Of approximately 2.1 million clones detected, about 92% appear once; the ten largest clones hold 0.3% to 0.4%. Sequenced material: naive CD4+ T cells from PBMCs. All receptors derive from a man between 18 and 35 years old in good health. Some clones in this sample may be carry-over from other donors' samples. Each CDR3 is given with its conserved first and last residue.

CASSQESPATDTQYF,TRBV4-1,TRBJ2-3
CASSEPQGGGTEAFF,TRBV25-1,TRBJ1-1
CASSQGQRSGNTIYF,TRBV4-2,TRBJ1-3
CASSLGGPYGYTF,TRBV11-2,TRBJ1-2
CASSYTPGLHYEQYF,TRBV6-5,TRBJ2-7
CASSPLRVPDSPLHF,TRBV19,TRBJ1-6
CASSLGWSRLNTEAFF,TRBV7-9,TRBJ1-1
CASSSAGVAETQYF,TRBV7-3,TRBJ2-5
CASSRGLAEYNEQFF,TRBV11-2,TRBJ2-1
CASSLSPSPIGELFF,TRBV5-5,TRBJ2-2
CASSSQGVGGTEAFF,TRBV27,TRBJ1-1
CASSSRLAGVDEQFF,TRBV5-1,TRBJ2-1
CASSASGTVGGGHF,TRBV2,TRBJ1-5
CASSPTGRIMPQHF,TRBV2,TRBJ1-5
CASSLGSLAGGGDEQFF,TRBV7-9,TRBJ2-1
CASRRQPGTSGRDNEQFF,TRBV5-6,TRBJ2-1
CASSLGQGTYNEQFF,TRBV7-6,TRBJ2-1
CASRTDRDGAFF,TRBV28,TRBJ1-1
CASSLELSGPGETQYF,TRBV7-2,TRBJ2-5
CASSGRGLRNQPQHF,TRBV2,TRBJ1-5
CASSQDGEGNYNEQFF,TRBV4-3,TRBJ2-1
CASSEVTGGADTQYF,TRBV25-1,TRBJ2-3
CAWSMRWADYGYTF,TRBV30,TRBJ1-2
CASSSGQGRKTNEKLFF,TRBV5-8,TRBJ1-4
CASGNRATGELFF,TRBV11-2,TRBJ2-2
CASSIYDEQYF,TRBV19,TRBJ2-7
CASSQDASSYNEQFF,TRBV4-3,TRBJ2-1
CASSREGRVGGYEQYF,TRBV28,TRBJ2-7
CASSRSFSGFQETQYF,TRBV18,TRBJ2-5
CASSLDRGADTQYF,TRBV10-1,TRBJ2-3
CASSLKRGLTDTQYF,TRBV7-2,TRBJ2-3
CASSPWEAEQYF,TRBV5-1,TRBJ2-3
CASSLASQSNGYTF,TRBV5-1,TRBJ1-2
CASNTFPGGNGYTF,TRBV28,TRBJ1-2
CASSDRVREQYF,TRBV6-1,TRBJ2-7
CASSYGPVGADTQYF,TRBV6-5,TRBJ2-3
CASSPSTDTQYF,TRBV18,TRBJ2-3
CASSLVVREDGYTF,TRBV7-8,TRBJ1-2
CASSLDSADTQYF,TRBV5-6,TRBJ2-3
CASSLAVTSGKGTQYF,TRBV5-4,TRBJ2-5
CASSPGVLYEQYF,TRBV18,TRBJ2-7
CASSLREDNEQFF,TRBV7-2,TRBJ2-1
CASSPIGDGQPQHF,TRBV7-8,TRBJ1-5
CSVDYGTDTQYF,TRBV29-1,TRBJ2-3
CASSLQGGDTEAFF,TRBV7-8,TRBJ1-1
CAISAGTGGYEQYF,TRBV10-3,TRBJ2-7
CASSSNAGWGTEAFF,TRBV28,TRBJ1-1
CASSPRTSGRYEQFF,TRBV7-3,TRBJ2-1
CASSVEQTGLHGYTF,TRBV7-2,TRBJ1-2
CASSSGINYGYTF,TRBV10-2,TRBJ1-2